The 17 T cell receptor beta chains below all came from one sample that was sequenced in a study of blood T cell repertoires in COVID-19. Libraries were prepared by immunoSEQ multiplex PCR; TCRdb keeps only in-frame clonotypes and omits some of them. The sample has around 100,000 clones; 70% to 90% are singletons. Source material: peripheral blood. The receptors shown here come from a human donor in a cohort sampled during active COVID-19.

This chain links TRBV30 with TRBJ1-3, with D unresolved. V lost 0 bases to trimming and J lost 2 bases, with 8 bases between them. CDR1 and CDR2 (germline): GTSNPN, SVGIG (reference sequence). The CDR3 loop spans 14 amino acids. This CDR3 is CAWSVPKPGNTIYF. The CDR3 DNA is TGTGCCTGGAGTGTGCCCAAGCCTGGAAACACCATATATTTT.

CDR3 region: CASTPGGLRNTEAFF. CDR3 DNA sequence: TGTGCCAGCACCCCAGGGGGCCTTAGGAACACTGAAGCTTTCTTT. This sequence joins TRBV6-5 and TRBJ1-1; 8 nucleotides line up with TRBD1. The V gene end was trimmed by 7 bases and the J gene end by 1 base; junction bases not matched to a gene: 8. Germline values: CDR1 MNHEY, CDR2 SVGAGI. The CDR3 spans 15 residues.

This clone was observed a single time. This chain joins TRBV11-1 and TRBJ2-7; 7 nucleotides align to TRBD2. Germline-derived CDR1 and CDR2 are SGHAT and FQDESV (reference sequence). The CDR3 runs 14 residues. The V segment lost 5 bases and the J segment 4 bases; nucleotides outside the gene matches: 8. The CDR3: CASSPPGGYYEQYF. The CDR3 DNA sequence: TGTGCCAGCAGCCCCCCGGGGGGATATTACGAGCAGTACTTC.

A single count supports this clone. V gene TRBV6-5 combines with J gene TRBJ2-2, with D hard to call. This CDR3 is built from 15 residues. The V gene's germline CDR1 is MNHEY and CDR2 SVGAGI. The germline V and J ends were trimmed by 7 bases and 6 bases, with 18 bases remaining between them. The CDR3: CASIPMIGSAGELFF. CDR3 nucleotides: TGTGCCAGCATCCCCATGATTGGTTCGGCCGGGGAGCTGTTTTTT.

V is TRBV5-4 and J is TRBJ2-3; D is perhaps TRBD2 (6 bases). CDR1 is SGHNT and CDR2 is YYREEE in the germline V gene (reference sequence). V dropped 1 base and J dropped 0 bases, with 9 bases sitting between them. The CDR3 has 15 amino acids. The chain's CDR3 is CASSLSGTSTDTQYF. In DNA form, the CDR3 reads TGTGCCAGCAGCTTGTCGGGGACTAGCACAGATACGCAGTATTTT.

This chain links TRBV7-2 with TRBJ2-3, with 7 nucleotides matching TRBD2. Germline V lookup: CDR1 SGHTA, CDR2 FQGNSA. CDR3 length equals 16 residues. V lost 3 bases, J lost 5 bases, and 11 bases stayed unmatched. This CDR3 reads CASSFWARGSQDTQYF. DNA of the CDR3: TGTGCCAGCAGCTTTTGGGCCCGCGGGAGCCAAGATACGCAGTATTTT.

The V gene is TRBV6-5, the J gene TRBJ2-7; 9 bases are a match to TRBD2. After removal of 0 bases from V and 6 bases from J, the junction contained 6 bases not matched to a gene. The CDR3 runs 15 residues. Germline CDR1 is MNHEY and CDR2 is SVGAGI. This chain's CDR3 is CASSYSGAGGREQYF. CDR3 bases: TGTGCCAGCAGTTACTCTGGGGCGGGAGGGCGCGAGCAGTACTTC.

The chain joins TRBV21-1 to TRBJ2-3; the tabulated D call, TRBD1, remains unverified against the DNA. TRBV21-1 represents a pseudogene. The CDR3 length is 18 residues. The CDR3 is CASSKCPQGEEGVDTQYF. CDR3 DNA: TGTGCCAGCAGCAAATGCCCCCAGGGGGAAGAAGGGGTAGATACGCAGTATTTT.

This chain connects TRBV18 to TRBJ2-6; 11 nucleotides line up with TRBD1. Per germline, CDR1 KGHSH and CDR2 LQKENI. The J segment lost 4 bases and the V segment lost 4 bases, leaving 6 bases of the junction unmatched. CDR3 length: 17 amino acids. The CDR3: CASSRTGGGPGANVLTF. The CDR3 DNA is TGTGCCAGCTCACGGACAGGGGGCGGTCCCGGGGCCAACGTCCTGACTTTC.

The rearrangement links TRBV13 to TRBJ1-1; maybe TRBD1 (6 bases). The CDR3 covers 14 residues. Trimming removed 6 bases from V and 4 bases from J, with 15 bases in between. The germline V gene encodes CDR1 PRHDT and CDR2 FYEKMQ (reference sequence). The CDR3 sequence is CASRSTRGSTEAFF. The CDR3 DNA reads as TGTGCCAGCAGATCAACCAGGGGTTCCACTGAAGCTTTCTTT. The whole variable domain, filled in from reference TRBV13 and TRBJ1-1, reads AAGVIQSPRHLIKEKRETATLKCYPIPRHDTVYWYQQGPGQDPQFLISFYEKMQSDKGSIPDRFSAQQFSDYHSELNMSSLELGDSALYFCASRSTRGSTEAFFGQGTRLTVV.

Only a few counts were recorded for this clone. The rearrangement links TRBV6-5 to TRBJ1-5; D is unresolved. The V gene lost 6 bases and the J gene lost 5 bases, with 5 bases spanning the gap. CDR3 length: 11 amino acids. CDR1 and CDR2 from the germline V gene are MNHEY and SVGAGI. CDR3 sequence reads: CASSHYQPQHF. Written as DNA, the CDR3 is TGTGCCAGCAGCCATTATCAGCCCCAGCATTTT.

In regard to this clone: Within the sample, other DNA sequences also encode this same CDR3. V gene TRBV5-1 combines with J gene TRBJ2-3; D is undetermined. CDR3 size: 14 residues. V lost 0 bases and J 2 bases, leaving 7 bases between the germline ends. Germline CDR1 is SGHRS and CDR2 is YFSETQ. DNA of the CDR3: TGCGCCAGCAGCTTGGGGCACAACACAGATACGCAGTATTTT. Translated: CASSLGHNTDTQYF.

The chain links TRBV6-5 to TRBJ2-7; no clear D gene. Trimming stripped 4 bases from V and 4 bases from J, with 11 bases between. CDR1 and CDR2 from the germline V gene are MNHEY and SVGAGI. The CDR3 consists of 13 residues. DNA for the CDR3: TGTGCCAGCAGTTCGTCAGAGCGATACGAGCAGTACTTC. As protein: CASSSSERYEQYF.

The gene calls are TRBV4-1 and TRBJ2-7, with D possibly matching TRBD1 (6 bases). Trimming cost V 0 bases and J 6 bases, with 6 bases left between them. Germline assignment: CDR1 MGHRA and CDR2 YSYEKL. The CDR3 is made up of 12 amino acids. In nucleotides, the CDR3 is TGCGCCAGCAGCCAAGAAGGGGGCGAGCAGTACTTC. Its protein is CASSQEGGEQYF.

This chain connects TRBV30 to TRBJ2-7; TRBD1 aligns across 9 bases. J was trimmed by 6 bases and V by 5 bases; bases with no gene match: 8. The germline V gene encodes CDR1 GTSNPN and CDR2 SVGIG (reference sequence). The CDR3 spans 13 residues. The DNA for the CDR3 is TGTGCCTGGCTGACAGGGGGGATCGGCGAGCAGTACTTC. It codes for CAWLTGGIGEQYF.

CDR3 residues: CASQGRAQETQYF. In DNA, the CDR3 is TGTGCCAGCCAAGGCAGAGCGCAAGAGACCCAGTACTTC. The chain combines TRBV5-4 with TRBJ2-5; D is ambiguous. Germline CDR1 and CDR2: SGHNT and YYREEE (reference sequence). V lost 7 bases, J lost 2 bases, and 12 bases lay in between. The CDR3 has 13 residues.

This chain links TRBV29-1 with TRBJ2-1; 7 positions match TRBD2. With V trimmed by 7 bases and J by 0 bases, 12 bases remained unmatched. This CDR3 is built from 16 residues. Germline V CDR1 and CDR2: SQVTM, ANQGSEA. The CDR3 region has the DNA TGCAGCGCTACCGGCGAGGGCGGGAGCTCCTACAATGAGCAGTTCTTC. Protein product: CSATGEGGSSYNEQFF.